Sequencing of this T cell receptor beta chain was carried out in a study of OX40 agonist ivuxolimab in advanced cancers. The overall study: All patients had ivuxolimab intravenously every 2 weeks at 0.01 to 10 mg/kg.

With respect to this clone: Antigen specificity is unknown.

The study, taken as a whole, reports: At 0.1 to 3.0 mg/kg and by week 6, clonal expansion occurred in CD4+ and CD8+ blood T cells.

The data were produced by immunoSEQ multiplex PCR, yet TCRdb's version contains in-frame clones alone and is incomplete. The sample has approximately 59,000 clones; around 82% are singletons. Unmatched junction bases numbered 8, after V lost 8 bases and J lost 3 bases. Germline loops: CDR1 ENHRY, CDR2 SYGVKD. The CDR3 extends over 14 amino acids. The genes are TRBV10-3 and TRBJ2-3, with 7 bases aligning to TRBD2. Sample: CD4+ or CD8+ T cells sorted from blood, taken in a trial of the OX40 agonist ivuxolimab. The receptor was derived from an adult with an advanced solid tumor such as melanoma, head and neck, liver or kidney cancer. The CDR3 DNA reads as TGTGCCATCGGGGCTCGCGGGAGTACAGATACGCAGTATTTT. It codes for CAIGARGSTDTQYF.